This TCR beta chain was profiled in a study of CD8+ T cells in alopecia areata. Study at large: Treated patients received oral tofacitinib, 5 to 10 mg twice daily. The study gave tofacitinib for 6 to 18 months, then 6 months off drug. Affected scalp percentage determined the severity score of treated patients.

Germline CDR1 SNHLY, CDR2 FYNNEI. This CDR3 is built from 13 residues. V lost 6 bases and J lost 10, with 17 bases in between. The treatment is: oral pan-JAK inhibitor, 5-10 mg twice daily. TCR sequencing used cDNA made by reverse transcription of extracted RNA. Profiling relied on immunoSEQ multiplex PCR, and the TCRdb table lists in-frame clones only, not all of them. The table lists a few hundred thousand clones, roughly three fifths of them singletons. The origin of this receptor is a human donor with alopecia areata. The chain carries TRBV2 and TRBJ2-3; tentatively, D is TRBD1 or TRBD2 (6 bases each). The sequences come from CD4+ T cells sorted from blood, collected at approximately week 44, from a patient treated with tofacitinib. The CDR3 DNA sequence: TGTGCCAGCAGACGGGACACTAGCTCGGCGCAGTATTTT. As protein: CASRRDTSSAQYF.